These T cell receptor beta chains were read from a single sample in a study of blood T cell repertoires in COVID-19. Clones were read by immunoSEQ multiplex PCR, and TCRdb kept only the in-frame ones, dropping some. Of hundreds of thousands of clones listed, approximately 88% are singletons. Input material: PBMCs or T cells enriched from blood (not recorded which). The origin of the receptors is a woman between 40 and 55 years old with acute COVID-19. CDR3s leave out the opening cysteine and the closing phenylalanine or tryptophan. For some rows the clone size is stated as once, few or many, or as a class when expanded; others skip it.

j_call,v_call,clone_size,cdr3_aa
TRBJ2-2,TRBV18,NA,ASSPGGHSTGELF
TRBJ2-5,TRBV9,NA,ASSVVGGGASETQY
TRBJ2-5,TRBV5-6,NA,ASSFLAGGQFRETQY
TRBJ1-1,TRBV11-2,NA,ASSLDRDTEAF
TRBJ2-3,TRBV5-6,once,ASSLWGLAGDTQY
TRBJ2-3,TRBV5-8,NA,ASSLTGSTDTQY
TRBJ1-6,TRBV2,NA,ASSSITTGDNSPLH
TRBJ1-6,TRBV28,NA,ASFDRSVSPLH
TRBJ2-1,TRBV9,NA,ASSVGLAGNAYNEQF
TRBJ1-5,TRBV7-8,NA,ASSRDRVGNQPQH
TRBJ2-7,TRBV24-1,few,ATSDRGQGHEQY
TRBJ2-3,TRBV7-6,few,ASSSLAGGVDTQY
TRBJ1-2,TRBV28,NA,ASSDRGNYGYT
TRBJ2-7,TRBV11-2,NA,ASSFGRKEYEQY
TRBJ1-1,TRBV5-1,once,ASSPGTGLEAF
TRBJ2-7,TRBV20-1,NA,SAKDSYEQY
TRBJ1-5,TRBV24-1,few,ATSDDSYQPQH
TRBJ1-2,TRBV2,NA,ASSLTGTNYGYT